The rows below give T cell receptor beta chains drawn from one sample of a study of OX40 agonist ivuxolimab in advanced cancers. Repertoires were generated with immunoSEQ multiplex PCR, while TCRdb's copy carries only in-frame clones and drops some. The data hold under 80,000 clones, with over 75% observed a single time. Here the sequenced sample was CD4+ or CD8+ T cells sorted from blood, taken in a trial of the OX40 agonist ivuxolimab. Every receptor here comes from an adult with an advanced solid tumor such as melanoma, head and neck, liver or kidney cancer. CDR3s include the opening cysteine and the closing phenylalanine or tryptophan. D genes are given only for firm matches. For some rows the clone size is stated as once, few or many, or as a class when expanded; others skip it.

size: NA
D: NA
J: TRBJ2-7
V: TRBV7-3
DNA: TGTGCCAGCAGCATCAACCAAGGGGGGGAGCAGTACTTC
CDR3: CASSINQGGEQYF

size: NA
D: TRBD2
J: TRBJ2-5
V: TRBV5-1
DNA: TGCGCCAGCAGCTTGTGGACTAGCGGGCGGGAGACCCAGTACTTC
CDR3: CASSLWTSGRETQYF

size: NA
D: TRBD2
J: TRBJ2-7
V: TRBV11-3
DNA: TGTGCCAGCAGCCCCCCCGGGGGAGCGGGAGCTGGCGAGCAGTACTTC
CDR3: CASSPPGGAGAGEQYF

size: NA
D: TRBD1
J: TRBJ1-2
V: TRBV15
DNA: TGTGCCACCAGCAGAGGACAGGGCCCCTATGGCTACACCTTC
CDR3: CATSRGQGPYGYTF

size: NA
D: TRBD2
J: TRBJ2-3
V: TRBV5-4
DNA: TGTGCCAGCAGCTTTTTCACTAGCGGGAGGTCAGATACGCAGTATTTT
CDR3: CASSFFTSGRSDTQYF

size: NA
D: TRBD2
J: TRBJ2-3
V: TRBV4-1
DNA: TGCGCCAGCAGGCCCGGGACTAGCGGGCCAGATACGCAGTATTTT
CDR3: CASRPGTSGPDTQYF

size: NA
D: TRBD2
J: TRBJ2-1
V: TRBV19
DNA: TGTGCCAGTAGTATCCCTAGCGGGAGATGGCAAGCCTACAATGAGCAGTTCTTC
CDR3: CASSIPSGRWQAYNEQFF

size: NA
D: TRBD1
J: TRBJ2-1
V: TRBV6-5
DNA: TGTGCCAGCAGTTCCCCCGGGACAGGGGGCTTCAATGAGCAGTTCTTC
CDR3: CASSSPGTGGFNEQFF

size: NA
D: NA
J: TRBJ2-1
V: TRBV5-1
DNA: TGCGCCAGCAGCTTGATGGGAGCCGAGAATGAGCAGTTCTTC
CDR3: CASSLMGAENEQFF

size: few
D: NA
J: TRBJ1-2
V: TRBV6-6
DNA: TGTGCCAGCAGTTACCCGACCGGCAGAACCTATGGCTACACCTTC
CDR3: CASSYPTGRTYGYTF

size: once
D: NA
J: TRBJ2-1
V: TRBV18
DNA: TGTGCCAGCTCACCCCCGGCTAGCTCGGCTGAGCAGTTCTTC
CDR3: CASSPPASSAEQFF

size: once
D: NA
J: TRBJ1-1
V: TRBV27
DNA: TGTGCCAGCAGTTTATCGGTCGCGACTGAAGCTTTCTTT
CDR3: CASSLSVATEAFF

size: NA
D: NA
J: TRBJ2-3
V: TRBV7-9
DNA: TGTGCCAGCAGCTTAGTCGCGAGGAGCACAGATACGCAGTATTTT
CDR3: CASSLVARSTDTQYF

size: NA
D: NA
J: TRBJ2-3
V: TRBV5-1
DNA: TGCGCCAGCGGGCATTCTAGCACAGATACGCAGTATTTT
CDR3: CASGHSSTDTQYF

size: NA
D: TRBD2
J: TRBJ2-2
V: TRBV5-1
DNA: TGCGCCAGCACCAGCGGGGGATCCACCGGGGAGCTGTTTTTT
CDR3: CASTSGGSTGELFF

size: few
D: NA
J: TRBJ1-4
V: TRBV5-4
DNA: TGTGCCAGCAGCCTCGAGGGGCAGGAAAAACTGTTTTTT
CDR3: CASSLEGQEKLFF

size: NA
D: NA
J: TRBJ1-2
V: TRBV14
DNA: TGTGCCAGCAGCAGACAGCCGGTCTATGGCTACACCTTC
CDR3: CASSRQPVYGYTF

size: NA
D: NA
J: TRBJ1-1
V: TRBV5-1
DNA: TGCGCCAGCAGCCTAGGGTTTTCTAACACTGAAGCTTTCTTT
CDR3: CASSLGFSNTEAFF

size: NA
D: NA
J: TRBJ2-7
V: TRBV28
DNA: TGTGCCAGCAGTTCTACCTCTTACGAGCAGTACTTC
CDR3: CASSSTSYEQYF

size: NA
D: TRBD1
J: TRBJ2-7
V: TRBV27
DNA: TGTGCCAGCAGTCGGACAGGGGCCAGCTACGAGCAGTACTTC
CDR3: CASSRTGASYEQYF

size: few
D: NA
J: TRBJ2-5
V: TRBV10-3
DNA: TGTGCCATCACCGGGACGGCTGGTGAGACCCAGTACTTC
CDR3: CAITGTAGETQYF

size: NA
D: TRBD2
J: TRBJ2-2
V: TRBV9
DNA: TGTGCCAGCAGCGTAGCGACTAGCTATAACACCGGGGAGCTGTTTTTT
CDR3: CASSVATSYNTGELFF

size: NA
D: NA
J: TRBJ1-3
V: TRBV7-8
DNA: TGTGCCAGCAGCTCCGGTCTCCTTTCTGGAAACACCATATATTTT
CDR3: CASSSGLLSGNTIYF

size: NA
D: NA
J: TRBJ2-2
V: TRBV5-1
DNA: TGCGCCAGCAGCTTGGCTGTCAGCCAGAACACCGGGGAGCTGTTTTTT
CDR3: CASSLAVSQNTGELFF

size: few
D: NA
J: TRBJ1-5
V: TRBV28
DNA: TGTGCCAGCAGCAAGTATCAGCCCCAGCATTTT
CDR3: CASSKYQPQHF

size: NA
D: TRBD1
J: TRBJ2-1
V: TRBV28
DNA: TGTGCCAGCAGGGATATTACAGGGGGCTGGAATGAGCAGTTCTTC
CDR3: CASRDITGGWNEQFF

size: NA
D: NA
J: TRBJ1-1
V: TRBV6-6
DNA: TGTGCCAGCAGTTACCGCCTGAACAGGGACAACACTGAAGCTTTCTTT
CDR3: CASSYRLNRDNTEAFF

size: NA
D: NA
J: TRBJ1-2
V: TRBV6-1
DNA: TGTGCCATCAGTGAGTCGACGGCCAGGGGATCTAACTATGGCTACACCTTC
CDR3: CAISESTARGSNYGYTF

size: NA
D: NA
J: TRBJ2-2
V: TRBV11-3
DNA: TGTGCCAGCAGATTAAGGGCCGGGGAGCTGTTTTTT
CDR3: CASRLRAGELFF

size: NA
D: TRBD2
J: TRBJ2-5
V: TRBV4-2
DNA: TGTGCCAGCAGCCAGGCTTCCGGACTAGCGGGAGGAGAGACCCAGTACTTC
CDR3: CASSQASGLAGGETQYF

size: NA
D: NA
J: TRBJ1-3
V: TRBV6-6
DNA: TGTGCCAGCAGTCCCGGGGAGGGTGGAAACACCATATATTTT
CDR3: CASSPGEGGNTIYF

size: NA
D: NA
J: TRBJ1-4
V: TRBV30
DNA: TGTGCCTGGAGTTGGGGGAACGATGAAAAACTGTTTTTT
CDR3: CAWSWGNDEKLFF

size: NA
D: NA
J: TRBJ2-1
V: TRBV28
DNA: TGTGCCAGCAGTTTAACTGCGGCGCCATCCCGAATTTACAATGAGCAGTTCTTC
CDR3: CASSLTAAPSRIYNEQFF

size: NA
D: TRBD1
J: TRBJ2-3
V: TRBV10-1
DNA: TGCGCCAGCAGTGAGCAGGGGGTAGATACGCAGTATTTT
CDR3: CASSEQGVDTQYF

size: NA
D: NA
J: TRBJ1-1
V: TRBV16
DNA: TGTGCCAGCAGCCCCCGGGGAGGAGCCGGCGGTGAAGCTTTCTTT
CDR3: CASSPRGGAGGEAFF

size: NA
D: NA
J: TRBJ2-5
V: TRBV30
DNA: TGTGCCTGGGAGTTAAACCAAGAGACCCAGTACTTC
CDR3: CAWELNQETQYF

size: few
D: NA
J: TRBJ2-5
V: TRBV6-1
DNA: TGTGCCAGCAGTGAGACAGGCGGTGAGACCCAGTACTTC
CDR3: CASSETGGETQYF

size: NA
D: NA
J: TRBJ2-7
V: TRBV19
DNA: TGTGCCAGTAGTATGCGTGGGGCCTACGAGCAGTACTTC
CDR3: CASSMRGAYEQYF

size: NA
D: NA
J: TRBJ2-7
V: TRBV30
DNA: TGTGCCTGGAATTCTGGCCCTACGGGCGAGCAGTACTTC
CDR3: CAWNSGPTGEQYF

size: NA
D: NA
J: TRBJ2-5
V: TRBV5-4
DNA: TGTGCCAGCAGCGCCAGGGGGGGAGAGACCCAGTACTTC
CDR3: CASSARGGETQYF

size: NA
D: NA
J: TRBJ1-2
V: TRBV6-5
DNA: TGTGCCAGTACAGATAGGGTAGGAGGCTACACCTTC
CDR3: CASTDRVGGYTF